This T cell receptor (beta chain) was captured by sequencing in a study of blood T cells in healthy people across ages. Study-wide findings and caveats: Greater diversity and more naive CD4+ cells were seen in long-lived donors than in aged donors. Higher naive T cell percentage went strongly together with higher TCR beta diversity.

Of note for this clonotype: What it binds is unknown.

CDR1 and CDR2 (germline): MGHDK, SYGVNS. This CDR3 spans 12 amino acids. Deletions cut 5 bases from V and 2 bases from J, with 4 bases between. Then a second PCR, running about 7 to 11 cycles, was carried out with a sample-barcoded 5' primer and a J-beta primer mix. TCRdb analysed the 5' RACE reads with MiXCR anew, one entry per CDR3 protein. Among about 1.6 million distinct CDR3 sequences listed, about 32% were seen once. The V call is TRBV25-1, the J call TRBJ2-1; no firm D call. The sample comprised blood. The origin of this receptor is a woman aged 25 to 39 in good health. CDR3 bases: TGTGCCAGCAGTTGGACCTACAATGAGCAGTTCTTC. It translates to CASSWTYNEQFF.